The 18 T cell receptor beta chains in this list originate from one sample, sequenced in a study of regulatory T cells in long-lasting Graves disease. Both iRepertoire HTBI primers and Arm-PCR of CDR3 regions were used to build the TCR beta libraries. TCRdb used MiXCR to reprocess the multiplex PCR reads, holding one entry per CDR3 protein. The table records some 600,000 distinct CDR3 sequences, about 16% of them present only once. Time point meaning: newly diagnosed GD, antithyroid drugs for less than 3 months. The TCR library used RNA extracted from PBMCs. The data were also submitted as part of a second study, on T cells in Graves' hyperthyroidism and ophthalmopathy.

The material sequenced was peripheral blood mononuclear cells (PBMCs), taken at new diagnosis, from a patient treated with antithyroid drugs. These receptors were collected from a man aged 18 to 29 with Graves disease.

The chain's CDR3 is CASIGEYTEAFF. CDR3 coding DNA: TGTGCCAGTATAGGGGAATACACTGAAGCTTTCTTT. J is TRBJ1-1 and V is TRBV19; a possible D gene is TRBD1 (5 bases). Deletions cut 7 bases from V and 3 bases from J, with 9 bases between. The CDR3 runs to 12 residues. The germline gives CDR1 LNHDA, CDR2 SQIVND (reference sequence).

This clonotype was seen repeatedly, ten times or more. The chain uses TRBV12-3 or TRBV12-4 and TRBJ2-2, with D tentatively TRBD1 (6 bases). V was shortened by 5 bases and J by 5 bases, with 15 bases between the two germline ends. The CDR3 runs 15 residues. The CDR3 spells CASSPEGTRTGELFF. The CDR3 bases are TGTGCCAGCAGTCCAGAGGGGACAAGAACCGGGGAGCTGTTTTTT.

CDR3 bases: TGTGCCAGCAGCTTTGGGGGACAGCCTGATGGCTACACCTTC. This gives the protein CASSFGGQPDGYTF. V usage is TRBV5-5 and J usage is TRBJ1-2; TRBD1 matches at 7 bases. Unmatched junction bases numbered 7, after V lost 2 bases and J lost 6 bases. Germline CDR1 and CDR2: SGHKS and YYEKEE (reference sequence). The CDR3 is made up of 14 amino acids.

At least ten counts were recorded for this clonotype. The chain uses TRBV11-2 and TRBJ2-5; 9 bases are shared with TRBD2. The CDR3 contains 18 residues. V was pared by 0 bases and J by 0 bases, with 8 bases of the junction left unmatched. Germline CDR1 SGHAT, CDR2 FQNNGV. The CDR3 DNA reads TGTGCCAGCAGCTTAGATCTCGCGGGAGGGAGGTACCAAGAGACCCAGTACTTC. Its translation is CASSLDLAGGRYQETQYF. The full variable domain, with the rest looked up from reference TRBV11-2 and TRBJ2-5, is EAGVAQSPRYKIIEKRQSVAFWCNPISGHATLYWYQQILGQGPKLLIQFQNNGVVDDSQLPKDRFSAERLKGVDSTLKIQPAKLEDSAVYLCASSLDLAGGRYQETQYFGPGTRLLVL.

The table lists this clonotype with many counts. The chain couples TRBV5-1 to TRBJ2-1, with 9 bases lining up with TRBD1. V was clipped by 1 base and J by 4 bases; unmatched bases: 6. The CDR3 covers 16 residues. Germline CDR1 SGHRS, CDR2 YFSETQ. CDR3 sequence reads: CASSLRVQGAYNEQFF. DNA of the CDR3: TGCGCCAGCAGCTTGAGGGTACAGGGGGCATACAATGAGCAGTTCTTC. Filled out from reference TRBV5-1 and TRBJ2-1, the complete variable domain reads KAGVTQTPRYLIKTRGQQVTLSCSPISGHRSVSWYQQTPGQGLQFLFEYFSETQRNKGNFPGRFSGRQFSNSRSEMNVSTLELGDSALYLCASSLRVQGAYNEQFFGPGTRLTVL.

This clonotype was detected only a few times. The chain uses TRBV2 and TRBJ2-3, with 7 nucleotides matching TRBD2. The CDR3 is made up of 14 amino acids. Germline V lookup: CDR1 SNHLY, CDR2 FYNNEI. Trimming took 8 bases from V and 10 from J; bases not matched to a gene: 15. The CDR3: CASEDSRAGGAQYF. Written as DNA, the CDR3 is TGTGCCAGCGAAGACTCCCGGGCTGGGGGGGCGCAGTATTTT.

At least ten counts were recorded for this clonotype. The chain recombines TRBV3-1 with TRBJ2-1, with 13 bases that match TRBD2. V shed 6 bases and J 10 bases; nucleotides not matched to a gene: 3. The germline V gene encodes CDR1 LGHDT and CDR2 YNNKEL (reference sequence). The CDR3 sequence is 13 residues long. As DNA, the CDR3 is TGTGCCAGCAGGGGACTAGCGGGAAGGGAGCAGTTCTTC. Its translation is CASRGLAGREQFF.

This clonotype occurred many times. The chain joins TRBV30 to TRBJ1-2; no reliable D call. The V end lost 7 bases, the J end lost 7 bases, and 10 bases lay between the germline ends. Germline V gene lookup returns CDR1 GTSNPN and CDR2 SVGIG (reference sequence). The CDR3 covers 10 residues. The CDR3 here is CASENGGYTF. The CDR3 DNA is TGTGCCTCGGAAAATGGTGGCTACACCTTC.

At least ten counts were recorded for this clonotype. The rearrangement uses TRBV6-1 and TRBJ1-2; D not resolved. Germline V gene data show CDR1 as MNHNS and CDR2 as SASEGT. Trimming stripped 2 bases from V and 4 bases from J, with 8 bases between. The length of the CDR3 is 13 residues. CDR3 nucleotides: TGTGCCAGCAGTGAATGGATAGGCTATGGCTACACCTTC. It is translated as CASSEWIGYGYTF.

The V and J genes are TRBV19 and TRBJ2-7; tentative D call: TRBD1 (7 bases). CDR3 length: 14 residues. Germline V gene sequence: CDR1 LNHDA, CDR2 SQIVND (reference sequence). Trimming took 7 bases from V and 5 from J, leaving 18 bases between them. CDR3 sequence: CASTRGTAIDEQYF. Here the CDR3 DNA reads TGTGCCAGTACACGCGGGACAGCAATAGACGAGCAGTACTTC.

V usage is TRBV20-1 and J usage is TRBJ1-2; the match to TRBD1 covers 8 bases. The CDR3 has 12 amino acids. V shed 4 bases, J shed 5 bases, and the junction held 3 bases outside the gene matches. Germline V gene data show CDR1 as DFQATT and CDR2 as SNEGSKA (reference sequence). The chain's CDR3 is CSATGQGYGYTF. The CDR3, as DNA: TGCAGTGCTACAGGACAGGGTTATGGCTACACCTTC.

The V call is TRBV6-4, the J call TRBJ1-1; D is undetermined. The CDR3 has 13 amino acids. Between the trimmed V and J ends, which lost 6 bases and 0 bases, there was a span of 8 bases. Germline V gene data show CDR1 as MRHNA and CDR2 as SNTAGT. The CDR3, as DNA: TGTGCCAGCAGGCGACACGTGAACACTGAAGCTTTCTTT. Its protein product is CASRRHVNTEAFF.

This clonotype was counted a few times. CDR3 in DNA: TGTGCCAGTAACCGGGACTGGGGATACAATGAGCAGTTCTTC. The encoded protein is CASNRDWGYNEQFF. The V call is TRBV19, the J call TRBJ2-1; possible D gene TRBD2, 6 bases. Germline assignment: CDR1 LNHDA and CDR2 SQIVND (reference sequence). This CDR3 is built from 14 residues. The V gene lost 7 bases and the J gene lost 4 bases, with 14 bases spanning the gap.

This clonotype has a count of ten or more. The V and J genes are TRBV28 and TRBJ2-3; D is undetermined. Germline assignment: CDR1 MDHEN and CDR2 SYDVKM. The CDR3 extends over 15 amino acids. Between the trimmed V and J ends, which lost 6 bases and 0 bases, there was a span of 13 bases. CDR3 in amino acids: CASSLLDRSTDTQYF. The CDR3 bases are TGTGCCAGCAGCTTGTTGGACCGAAGCACAGATACGCAGTATTTT. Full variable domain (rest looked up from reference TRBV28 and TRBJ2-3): DVKVTQSSRYLVKRTGEKVFLECVQDMDHENMFWYRQDPGLGLRLIYFSYDVKMKEKGDIPEGYSVSREKKERFSLILESASTNQTSMYLCASSLLDRSTDTQYFGPGTRLTVL.

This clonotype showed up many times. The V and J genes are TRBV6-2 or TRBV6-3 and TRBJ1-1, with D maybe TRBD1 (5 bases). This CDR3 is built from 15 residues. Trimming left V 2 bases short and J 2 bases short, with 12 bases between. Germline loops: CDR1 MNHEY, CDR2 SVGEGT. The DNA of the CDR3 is TGTGCCAGCAGTTACGATGGAGGGGTTAACACTGAAGCTTTCTTT. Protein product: CASSYDGGVNTEAFF.

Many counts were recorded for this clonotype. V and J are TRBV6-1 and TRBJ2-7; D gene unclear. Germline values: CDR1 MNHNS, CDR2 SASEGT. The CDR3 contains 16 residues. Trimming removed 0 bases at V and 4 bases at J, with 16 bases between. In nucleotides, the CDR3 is TGTGCCAGCAGTGAAGCAGGGCCGCCGCTACAGTACGAGCAGTACTTC. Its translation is CASSEAGPPLQYEQYF.

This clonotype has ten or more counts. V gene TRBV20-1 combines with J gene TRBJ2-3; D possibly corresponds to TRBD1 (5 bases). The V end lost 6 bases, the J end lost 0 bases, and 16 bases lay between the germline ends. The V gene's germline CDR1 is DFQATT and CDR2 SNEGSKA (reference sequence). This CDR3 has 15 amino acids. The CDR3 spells CSAHLRVMSTDTQYF. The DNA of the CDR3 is TGCAGTGCCCACCTCAGGGTTATGAGCACAGATACGCAGTATTTT.

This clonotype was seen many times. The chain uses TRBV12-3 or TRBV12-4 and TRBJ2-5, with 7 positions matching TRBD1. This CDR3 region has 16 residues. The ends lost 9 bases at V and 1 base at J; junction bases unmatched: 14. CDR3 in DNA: TGTGCCAGTACCCGGACAGGCCCAAGACTCCAAGAGACCCAGTACTTC. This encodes CASTRTGPRLQETQYF.